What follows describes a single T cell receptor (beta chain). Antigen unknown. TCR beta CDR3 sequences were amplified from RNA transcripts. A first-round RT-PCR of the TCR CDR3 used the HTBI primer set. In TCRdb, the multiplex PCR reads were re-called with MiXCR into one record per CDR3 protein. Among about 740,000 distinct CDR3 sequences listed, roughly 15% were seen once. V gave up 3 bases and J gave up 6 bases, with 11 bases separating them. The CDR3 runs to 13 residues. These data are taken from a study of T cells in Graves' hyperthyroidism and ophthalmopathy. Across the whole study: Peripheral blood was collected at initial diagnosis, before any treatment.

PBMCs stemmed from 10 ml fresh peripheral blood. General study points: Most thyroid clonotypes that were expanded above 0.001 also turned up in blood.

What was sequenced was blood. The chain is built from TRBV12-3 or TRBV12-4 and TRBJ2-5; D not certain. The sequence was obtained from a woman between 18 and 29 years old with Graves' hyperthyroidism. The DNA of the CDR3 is TGTGCCAGCAGTTTGACCTACCGGAAGACCCAGTACTTC. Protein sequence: CASSLTYRKTQYF.